This T cell receptor beta chain was documented in a study of blood T cell repertoires in COVID-19. Authors' data handling: Estimated nucleated cell counts came from reference gene primer amplification. Assay: immunoSEQ multiplex PCR; the TCRdb copy retains only in-frame clones and omits some. The V and J calls and clone size were taken over from that table, and D and trimming were inferred from the DNA. The sample holds around 230,000 clones; about 80% are singletons and the top ten take 14% to 15%. CDR1 and CDR2 from the germline V gene are MNHEY and SMNVEV (reference sequence). This CDR3 region has 16 residues. Trimming cost V 5 bases and J 0 bases; bases outside gene matches: 7. Participants were placed into cohorts based on the clinical history they reported.

This TCR derives from a man between 35 and 55 years old who had recovered from COVID-19. The material sequenced was PBMCs or T cells enriched from blood (not recorded which). The chain has TRBV27 and TRBJ1-5; TRBD1 aligns across 7 bases. The CDR3 is CASSPYRQGSNQPQHF. The CDR3 nucleotides are TGTGCCAGCAGTCCCTACCGACAGGGTAGCAATCAGCCCCAGCATTTT.